This T cell receptor (beta chain) was found in a study of molecular identifiers for immune sequencing clone quantification. TCRdb analysed the PCR reads with MiXCR anew, one entry per CDR3 protein. The table includes some 650,000 distinct CDR3 sequences, less than 20% detected once. The germline CDR1 and CDR2 sequences are LNHNV and YYDKDF (reference sequence). Germline trimming cut 5 bases from V and 4 bases from J; bases unmatched to any gene: 18. The CDR3 is 18 amino acids. This clonotype was obtained from a human donor in good health. Some libraries in this study had Jurkat cell RNA spiked in. This chain connects TRBV15 to TRBJ2-3; 7 nucleotides align to TRBD2. Sequenced sample: naive CD8+ T cells from blood, with Jurkat cell RNA spiked in. The subset: FACS-sorted CD8+CD4-CCR7+CD45RA+ naive T cells. The CDR3 is CATSEEGSGGGMADTQYF. The CDR3 DNA follows: TGTGCCACCAGCGAGGAGGGGAGTGGGGGGGGGATGGCAGATACGCAGTATTTT.